This T cell receptor (beta chain) was retrieved from a study of blood T cell repertoires in COVID-19. The overall study: Some COVID-19 samples were acute and others convalescent; all came from the United States, Italy and Spain. T cells, B-cell-depleted T cells, or PBMCs provided the cDNA or gDNA that served as material.

Trimming stripped 3 bases from V and 5 bases from J, with 11 bases between. This CDR3 region has 14 residues. CDR1 is MNHEY and CDR2 is SMNVEV in the germline V gene (reference sequence). As processed by the authors: Cell counts per sample came from amplifying reference gene primers. Sequencing used immunoSEQ multiplex PCR; TCRdb keeps in-frame clones, though not all of them. V and J calls and clone size follow that table, whereas D and trimming were derived from the DNA. The repertoire holds fewer than 130,000 clones, with 70% to 85% as singletons. Specimen: peripheral blood. The rearrangement uses TRBV27 and TRBJ2-1, with a weak D call TRBD1 (6 bases). This sequence originates from a man between 65 and 79 years old with active or convalescent COVID-19. The CDR3 coding sequence is TGTGCCAGCAGTTTTTGGGGGCAGGACAATGAGCAGTTCTTC. Protein: CASSFWGQDNEQFF.